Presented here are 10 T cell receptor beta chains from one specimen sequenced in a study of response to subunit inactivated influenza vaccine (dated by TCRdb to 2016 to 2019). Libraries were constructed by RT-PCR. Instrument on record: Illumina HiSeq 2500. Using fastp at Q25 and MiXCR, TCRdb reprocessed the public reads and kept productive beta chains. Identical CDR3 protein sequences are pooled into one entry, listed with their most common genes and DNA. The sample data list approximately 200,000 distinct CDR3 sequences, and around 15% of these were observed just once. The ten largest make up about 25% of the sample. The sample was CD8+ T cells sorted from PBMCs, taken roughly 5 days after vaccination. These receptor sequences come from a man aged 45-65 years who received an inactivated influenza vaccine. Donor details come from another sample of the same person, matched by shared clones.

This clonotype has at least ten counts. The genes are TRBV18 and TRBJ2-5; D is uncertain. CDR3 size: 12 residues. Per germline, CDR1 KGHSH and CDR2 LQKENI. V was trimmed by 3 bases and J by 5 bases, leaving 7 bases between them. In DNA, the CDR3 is TGTGCCAGCTCACCGCGTATGGAGACCCAGTACTTC. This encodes CASSPRMETQYF.

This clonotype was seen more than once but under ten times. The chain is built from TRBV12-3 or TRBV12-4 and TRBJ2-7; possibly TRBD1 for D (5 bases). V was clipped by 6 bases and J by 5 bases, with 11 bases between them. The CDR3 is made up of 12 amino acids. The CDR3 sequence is CASSIAGNEQYF. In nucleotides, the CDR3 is TGTGCCAGCAGCATCGCAGGGAACGAGCAGTACTTC.

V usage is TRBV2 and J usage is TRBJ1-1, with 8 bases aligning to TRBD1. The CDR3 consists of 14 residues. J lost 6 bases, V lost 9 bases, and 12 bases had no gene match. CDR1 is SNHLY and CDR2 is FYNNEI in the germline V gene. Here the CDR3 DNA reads TGTGCCAGTCCTCGCAGGGGGCAGAGAGCTGAAGCTTTCTTT. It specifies CASPRRGQRAEAFF.

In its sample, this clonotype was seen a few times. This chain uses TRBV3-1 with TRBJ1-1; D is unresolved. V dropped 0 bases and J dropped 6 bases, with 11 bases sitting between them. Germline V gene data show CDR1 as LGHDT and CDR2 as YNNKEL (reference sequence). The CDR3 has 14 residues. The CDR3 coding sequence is TGTGCCAGCAGCCAAGATCCGACGGGCGCTGAAGCTTTCTTT. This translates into CASSQDPTGAEAFF.

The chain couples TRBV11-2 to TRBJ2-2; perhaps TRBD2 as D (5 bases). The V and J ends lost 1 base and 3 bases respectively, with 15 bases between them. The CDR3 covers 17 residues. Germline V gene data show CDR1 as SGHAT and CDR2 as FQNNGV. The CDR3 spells CASSLVVGVADTGELFF. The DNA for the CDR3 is TGTGCCAGCAGCTTAGTCGTCGGGGTGGCGGACACCGGGGAGCTGTTTTTT.

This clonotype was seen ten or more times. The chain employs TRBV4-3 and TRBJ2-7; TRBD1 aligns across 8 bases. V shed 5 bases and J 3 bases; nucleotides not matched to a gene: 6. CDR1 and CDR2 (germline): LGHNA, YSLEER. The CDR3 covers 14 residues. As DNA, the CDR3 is TGCGCCAGCAGCTCCGACAGGGGTATCTACGAGCAGTACTTC. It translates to CASSSDRGIYEQYF.

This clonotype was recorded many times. The CDR3 DNA reads as TGTGCCAGCAGTTACAACGGACAGTCCTCCTACGAGCAGTACTTC. It specifies CASSYNGQSSYEQYF. J is TRBJ2-7 and V is TRBV6-5, with D possibly TRBD1 on 6 matching bases. The germline CDR1 and CDR2 sequences are MNHEY and SVGAGI. The CDR3 covers 15 residues. Trimming removed 2 bases at V and 0 bases at J, with 11 bases between.

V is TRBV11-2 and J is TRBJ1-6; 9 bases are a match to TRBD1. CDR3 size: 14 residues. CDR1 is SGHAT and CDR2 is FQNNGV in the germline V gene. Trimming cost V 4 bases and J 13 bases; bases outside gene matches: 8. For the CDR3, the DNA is TGTGCCAGCAGCTCGGGACAGGGTTTATGGCCCCTCCACTTT. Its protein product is CASSSGQGLWPLHF.

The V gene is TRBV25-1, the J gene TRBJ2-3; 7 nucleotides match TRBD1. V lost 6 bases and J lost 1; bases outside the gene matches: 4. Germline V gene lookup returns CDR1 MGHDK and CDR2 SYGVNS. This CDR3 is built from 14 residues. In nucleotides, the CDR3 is TGTGCCAGCAGAGGAGACAGGGGCACAGATACGCAGTATTTT. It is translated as CASRGDRGTDTQYF.

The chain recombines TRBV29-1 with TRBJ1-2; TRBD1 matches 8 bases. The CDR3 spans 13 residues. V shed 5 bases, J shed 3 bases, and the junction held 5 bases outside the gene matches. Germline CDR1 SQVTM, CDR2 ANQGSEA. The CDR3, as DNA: TGCAGCGTTACAGGGGGTGTTGACTATGGCTACACCTTC. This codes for CSVTGGVDYGYTF.